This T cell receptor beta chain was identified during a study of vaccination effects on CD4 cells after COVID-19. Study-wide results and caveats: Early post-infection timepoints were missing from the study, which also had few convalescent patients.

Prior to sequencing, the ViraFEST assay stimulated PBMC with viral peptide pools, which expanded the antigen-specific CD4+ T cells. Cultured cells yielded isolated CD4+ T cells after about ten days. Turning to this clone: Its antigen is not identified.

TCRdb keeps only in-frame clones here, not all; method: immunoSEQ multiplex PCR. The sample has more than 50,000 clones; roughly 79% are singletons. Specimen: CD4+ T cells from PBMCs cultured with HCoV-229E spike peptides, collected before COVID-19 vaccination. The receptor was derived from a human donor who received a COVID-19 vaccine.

The CDR3 sequence: CASSYPGRVGGELFF. CDR3 coding DNA: TGTGCCAGCAGTTACCCAGGTCGGGTCGGCGGGGAGCTGTTTTTT. The genes are TRBV6-5 and TRBJ2-2, with D unclear. This CDR3 contains 15 residues. The V and J ends lost 2 bases and 7 bases respectively, with 14 bases between them. The germline CDR1 and CDR2 sequences are MNHEY and SVGAGI.